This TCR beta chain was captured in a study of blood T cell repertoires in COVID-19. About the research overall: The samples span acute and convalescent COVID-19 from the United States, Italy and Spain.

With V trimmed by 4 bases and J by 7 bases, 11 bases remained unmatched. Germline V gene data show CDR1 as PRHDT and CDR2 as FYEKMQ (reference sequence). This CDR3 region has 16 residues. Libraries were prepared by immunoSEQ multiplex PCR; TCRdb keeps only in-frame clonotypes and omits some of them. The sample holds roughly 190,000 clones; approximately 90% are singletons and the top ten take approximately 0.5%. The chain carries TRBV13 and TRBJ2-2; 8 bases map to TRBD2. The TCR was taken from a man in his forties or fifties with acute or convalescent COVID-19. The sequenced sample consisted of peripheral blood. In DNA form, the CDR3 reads TGTGCCAGCAGCTCCCAAGGGGCTAGCGGGTACGGGGAGCTGTTTTTT. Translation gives CASSSQGASGYGELFF.